This T cell receptor beta chain was recorded in a study of regulatory T cells in long-lasting Graves disease. Study outcomes and limitations: TRBV28, TRBJ1-2 and TRBJ2-5 were segments that persistent disease favored.

Time point specified: newly diagnosed GD, antithyroid drugs for less than 3 months. PBMC-derived RNA was used for the TCR library. Germline CDR1 SGHAT, CDR2 FQNNGV. Deletions cut 11 bases from V and 0 bases from J, with 13 bases between. CDR3 length: 14 residues. This clonotype was observed many times. Its antigen is unidentified. Arm-PCR with iRepertoire HTBI primers amplified the CDR3 regions for these TCR beta libraries. MiXCR, applied by TCRdb to the multiplex PCR reads, yields one record per CDR3 protein. Counted here are some 500,000 distinct CDR3 sequences, about 13% occurring once; the ten biggest clones make up over 7.5%. This sample also appeared in a second study, on T cells in Graves' hyperthyroidism and ophthalmopathy. Per that paper: The authors deemed Graves' hyperthyroidism stable absent ophthalmopathy progression within 18 months.

The V gene is TRBV11-2, the J gene TRBJ2-2, with D possibly TRBD1 on 6 matching bases. The source is a man aged 30 to 39 with Graves disease. The input for sequencing was peripheral blood mononuclear cells (PBMCs), taken at new diagnosis, from a patient treated with antithyroid drugs. The CDR3 loop reads CADRQDSNTGELFF. The CDR3, as DNA: TGTGCCGACAGGCAGGACTCGAACACCGGGGAGCTGTTTTTT.